This T cell receptor beta chain is drawn from a study of T cells in Graves' hyperthyroidism and ophthalmopathy. RNA transcripts were the template for amplifying TCR beta CDR3 regions. RT-PCR in the first round (using the HTBI primer set) targeted the TCR CDR3. In TCRdb, the multiplex PCR reads were re-called with MiXCR into one record per CDR3 protein. The sample has hundreds of thousands of distinct CDR3 sequences, 35% to 55% seen once. V lost 5 bases and J 8 bases, leaving 15 bases between the germline ends. Per the germline V gene, CDR1 is SGHVS and CDR2 is FQNEAQ. This CDR3 has 13 residues. Whole-study results and caveats: Blood also showed most of the thyroid clonotypes that were expanded above 0.001.

About this clonotype itself: The antigen is undetermined. As the CDR3 is not closed by the conserved phenylalanine or tryptophan, this likely results from a read error.

Graves' hyperthyroidism was deemed stable given no ophthalmopathy progression within 18 months. Uncontrolled infection, other autoimmune disease, pregnancy and lactation each barred patients from inclusion. Diagnoses used clinical symptoms, serum thyroxine and TRAb, thyroid ultrasound and orbital computed tomography. The receptor was derived from a woman aged 18 to 35 with Graves' hyperthyroidism. Sequenced material: peripheral blood or thyroid tissue (not recorded which). V usage is TRBV7-8 and J usage is TRBJ1-1; weak D call: TRBD1 (6 bases). The CDR3 reads CASSLIAGHEAFL. As DNA, the CDR3 is TGTGCCAGCAGCCTCATCGCGGGACACGAAGCTTTCCTT.